The rows below give T cell receptor beta chains drawn from one sample of a study of cytomegalovirus exposure and HLA in healthy donors. Repertoires were generated with immunoSEQ multiplex PCR, while TCRdb's copy carries only in-frame clones and drops some. There are 100,000 to 150,000 clones in the sample, with roughly 1% held by the top ten. The source material was PBMCs. These receptors were taken from a man aged 18 to 30 in good health and CMV-seronegative. CDR3s include the opening cysteine and the closing phenylalanine or tryptophan. The D gene is left open where the match is weak.

V	D	J	DNA	CDR3
TRBV30	TRBD2	TRBJ2-1	TGTTCTAGCGGGGGGGCTAATGAGCAGTTCTTC	CSSGGANEQFF
TRBV29-1	TRBD1	TRBJ1-1	TGCAGCGCCTTGACAGGGACGAACACTGAAGCTTTCTTT	CSALTGTNTEAFF
TRBV7-6	.	TRBJ1-2	TGTGCCAGCAGCTTGGGGACGGGAGCTAACTATGGCTACACCTTC	CASSLGTGANYGYTF
TRBV19	TRBD1	TRBJ1-1	TGTGCCAGTAGTATTGGGACAGGGGGGAACACTGAAGCTTTCTTT	CASSIGTGGNTEAFF
TRBV6-1	TRBD1	TRBJ1-6	TGTGCCAGCAGTGAAGAAGCCGGGACAGGGTTTTCACCCCTCCACTTT	CASSEEAGTGFSPLHF
TRBV5-8	.	TRBJ1-4	TGTGCCAGCAGCAAAGATGCGGGGATAACCGGAGAAAAACTGTTTTTT	CASSKDAGITGEKLFF
TRBV30	TRBD1	TRBJ2-7	TGTGCCTGGGGGACAGGGTGGCCCTACGAGCAGTACTTC	CAWGTGWPYEQYF
TRBV30	TRBD1	TRBJ2-7	TGTGCCTGGAAAAGGAGTCAGGGGGCGTACGAGCAGTACTTC	CAWKRSQGAYEQYF
TRBV6-5	TRBD1	TRBJ1-1	TGTGCCAGCAGTTACTCCGTCACAGGGGAGCTTGAAGCTTTCTTT	CASSYSVTGELEAFF
TRBV5-6	TRBD1	TRBJ1-6	TGTGCCAGCAGCTTCGACAGGGGGAATTCACCCCTCCACTTT	CASSFDRGNSPLHF
TRBV29-1	TRBD2	TRBJ2-5	TGCAGCGCCGACTTGGCGGGGGGCGGGGAGACCCAGTACTTC	CSADLAGGGETQYF
TRBV27	.	TRBJ1-5	TGTGCCAGCAGTTTATCGACAGCTGTTAGCAATCAGCCCCAGCATTTT	CASSLSTAVSNQPQHF
TRBV9	.	TRBJ1-5	TGTGCCAGCAGCGTAGACTTCAATCAGCCCCAGCATTTT	CASSVDFNQPQHF
TRBV6-5	.	TRBJ1-4	TGTGCCAGCAGTTACAACAGACTATTTAATGAAAAACTGTTTTTT	CASSYNRLFNEKLFF
TRBV7-6	TRBD1	TRBJ1-5	TGTGCCAGCAGCCCTGGACAGGGACTTAGCAATCAGCCCCAGCATTTT	CASSPGQGLSNQPQHF
TRBV27	.	TRBJ1-5	TGTGCCAGCAGTTCCGGACACAGCAATCAGCCCCAGCATTTT	CASSSGHSNQPQHF
TRBV6-1	.	TRBJ1-1	TGTGCCAGCAGTGACGACCCAACTGGACTGTCGAACACTGAAGCTTTCTTT	CASSDDPTGLSNTEAFF
TRBV4-1	TRBD1	TRBJ2-7	TGCGCCAGCAGCCTATTTCAGCGGACGGTCACAGGGGCCTACGAGCAGTACTTC	CASSLFQRTVTGAYEQYF
TRBV9	TRBD2	TRBJ2-7	TGTGCCAGCAGCGGCGGACTAGCGGGCAAAAACTACGAGCAGTACTTC	CASSGGLAGKNYEQYF
TRBV27	TRBD2	TRBJ2-3	TGTGCCAGCAGTACAAGCGGGAGAAGTCTCACAGATACGCAGTATTTT	CASSTSGRSLTDTQYF
TRBV7-9	.	TRBJ1-4	TGTGCCAGCAGCTCAGGGGTCAGGGCGTCCCGAGGACTGTTTTTT	CASSSGVRASRGLFF
TRBV28	.	TRBJ2-1	TGTGCCAGCAGTTATATAAAAAGGGGTGAGCAGTTCTTC	CASSYIKRGEQFF
TRBV18	.	TRBJ2-6	TGTGCCAGCTCACAGGGACACTATCCCTCTGGGGCCAACGTCCTGACTTTC	CASSQGHYPSGANVLTF
TRBV6-4	TRBD2	TRBJ2-1	TGTGCCAGCGGGGCTAGCGGGGGGGCCGTAAATGAGCAGTTCTTC	CASGASGGAVNEQFF
TRBV5-6	TRBD2	TRBJ2-1	TGTGCCAGCAGCTTGCGTAGCGGGATCGCTAATGAGCAGTTCTTC	CASSLRSGIANEQFF
TRBV7-2	TRBD2	TRBJ2-7	TGTGCCAGCACAATAGCGGGAGGGAAGATTTACGAGCAGTACTTC	CASTIAGGKIYEQYF
TRBV28	.	TRBJ1-1	TGTGCCAGCAGTTTAGGGGGCGCGAACACTGAAGCTTTCTTT	CASSLGGANTEAFF
TRBV29-1	TRBD2	TRBJ2-7	TGCAGCGTTGCCGGGGGGGGGTCCTACGAGCAGTACTTC	CSVAGGGSYEQYF
TRBV7-2	.	TRBJ2-7	TGTGCCAGCAGGCGGGACAGAGCTACGACAAACGAGCAGTACTTC	CASRRDRATTNEQYF
TRBV7-9	.	TRBJ1-2	TGTGCCAGCAGCTTAGGGCGGCGCCTTAACTATGGCTACACCTTC	CASSLGRRLNYGYTF
TRBV30	TRBD1	TRBJ1-2	TGTGCCTGGAGTATACGGGACAGGGGAACTGGCTACACCTTC	CAWSIRDRGTGYTF
TRBV28	.	TRBJ1-5	TGTGCCAGCACCTCGGGAGATAGCAATCAGCCCCAGCATTTT	CASTSGDSNQPQHF
TRBV7-9	TRBD1	TRBJ2-1	TGTGCGAAGGGCGGACAGGCCTACAATGAGCAGTTCTTC	CAKGGQAYNEQFF
TRBV7-2	TRBD2	TRBJ2-7	TGTGCCAGCAGCCATGGACTAGCGGGGGTGAACGAGCAGTACTTC	CASSHGLAGVNEQYF
TRBV18	TRBD2	TRBJ2-7	TGTGCCAGCTCAACCCTAGGACTAGCGCTTGAGCAGTACTTC	CASSTLGLALEQYF
TRBV15	.	TRBJ1-5	TGTGCCACCAGCAGAGGCCCAGGGTTTCAGCCCCAGCATTTT	CATSRGPGFQPQHF
TRBV11-2	.	TRBJ2-7	TGTGCCAGCAGCTTAGGCCCAGGGACTTACGAGCAGTACTTC	CASSLGPGTYEQYF
TRBV6-5	TRBD1	TRBJ2-4	TGTGCCACCGCGAACAGGGGGGTTGAAAACATTCAGTACTTC	CATANRGVENIQYF
TRBV15	.	TRBJ2-7	TGTGCCACCAGCAGAGATACGGGGGGCCTTAGCGAGCAGTACTTC	CATSRDTGGLSEQYF
TRBV5-6	TRBD2	TRBJ2-1	TGTGCCAGCTCACGTGTACGAGCGGGGGCCACCAATCCCAATGAGCAGTTCTTC	CASSRVRAGATNPNEQFF
TRBV18	.	TRBJ2-6	TGTGCCAGCTCACCAGAAGGGGCTGGGGCCAACGTCCTGACTTTC	CASSPEGAGANVLTF
TRBV5-6	.	TRBJ2-1	TGTGCCAGCAGCTTGGAGTTTCCGGGCAATGAGCAGTTCTTC	CASSLEFPGNEQFF
TRBV9	.	TRBJ1-3	TGTGCCAGCAGCGTAGACAGCTCTGGAAACACCATATATTTT	CASSVDSSGNTIYF
TRBV9	.	TRBJ1-4	TGTGCCAGCAGCGTAGGGCCAACTAATGAAAAACTGTTTTTT	CASSVGPTNEKLFF
TRBV19	.	TRBJ2-1	TGTGCCAGTAGTATCCAACTACAGGTCATCCTCAATGAGCAGTTCTTC	CASSIQLQVILNEQFF
TRBV19	TRBD1	TRBJ1-4	TGTGCCAGTAGACAATTGACAGGGGGCGCGGCTAATGAAAAACTGTTTTTT	CASRQLTGGAANEKLFF